This T cell receptor (beta chain) was captured in a study of cytomegalovirus exposure and HLA in healthy donors. The CDR3 has 14 residues. From germline, CDR1 is MGHDK and CDR2 SYGVNS. Trimming took off 3 bases at V and 9 bases at J, with 15 bases between the two ends. The primer mix had 60 Vbeta and 13 Jbeta primers. Profiled with immunoSEQ multiplex PCR; TCRdb holds only in-frame clones, not every one. The sample includes roughly 200,000 clones, under 85% of them seen just once. The V and J genes are TRBV25-1 and TRBJ1-5; tentative D call: TRBD1 (6 bases). What was sequenced was PBMCs. The TCR comes from a male donor in good health and CMV-seronegative. The CDR3 here is CASSDLGTGLPQHF. DNA of the CDR3: TGTGCCAGCAGTGATCTAGGTACAGGGCTGCCCCAGCATTTT.